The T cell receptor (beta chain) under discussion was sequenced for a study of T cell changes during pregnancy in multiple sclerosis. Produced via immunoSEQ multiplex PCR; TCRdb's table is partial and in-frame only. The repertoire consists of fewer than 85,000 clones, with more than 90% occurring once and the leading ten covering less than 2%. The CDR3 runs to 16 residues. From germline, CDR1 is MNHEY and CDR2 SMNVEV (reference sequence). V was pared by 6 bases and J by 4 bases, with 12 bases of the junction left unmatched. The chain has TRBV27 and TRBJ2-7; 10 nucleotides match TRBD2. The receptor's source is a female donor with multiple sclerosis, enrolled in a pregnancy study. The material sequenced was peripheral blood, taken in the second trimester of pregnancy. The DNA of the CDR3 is TGTGCCAGCAGCTTCTCTAGCGGGAGTATTAAGTACGAGCAGTACTTC. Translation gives CASSFSSGSIKYEQYF.